The following is a T cell receptor (beta chain) sequence with its context. This clone's antigen is unknown. Within one base of it there is no much larger clone, and no base qualities were kept. The data stem from a study of T cells in localized non-small cell lung cancer (dated by TCRdb to 2020 to 2022). For the wider study: Comparing tumors with uninvolved tumor-adjacent lungs, the study looked at the T cell repertoires of fewer than 250 patients with early-stage NSCLC. The cohort was made up of around 250 treatment-naive NSCLC patients whose localized lung tumors had been resected. Of the NSCLC patients, 129 were male and some 97 were female, and the mean age was around 66 years. Broad study findings and their caveats: Multi-region tumor sequencing was not performed, so intratumor heterogeneity could not be excluded. The highest T cell clonality was observed in uninvolved tumor-adjacent lung, where clonality exceeded that of tumor, suggesting that antigenic responses were more focused in uninvolved tumor-adjacent lung. Higher T cell density in blood was associated with longer overall survival, whereas higher clonality in adjacent lung was associated with shorter survival. Because of the exploratory design, TCR variables were selected using unadjusted p-values without false-discovery rate correction. A median of approximately 53 of the top 100 tumor clones turned up in the paired uninvolved adjacent lung, and about 28 of those clones also ranked among the top 100 of that same adjacent lung.

TCR beta CDR3 regions were sequenced from DNA using the immunoSEQ Assay. In the original analysis: T cell density was computed as TCR beta template counts normalized to usable DNA estimated by amplifying housekeeping genes. Richness was estimated with the preseqR package, extrapolating to 400,000 templates for PBMC samples and 120,000 templates for tissue samples. Clonality was calculated as one minus Pielou's evenness. Differential abundance testing on productive amino-acid clonotypes, with a minimum total count of 5 and an alpha of 0.1, was used to identify tissue-enriched TCRs. The Jaccard Index and the Morisita Overlap Index were used to measure repertoire overlap between compartments. GLIPH grouped TCR beta CDR3s together with public tetramer-defined viral CDR3s, and a viral motif had to include at least three viral sequences and also show V-gene enrichment. Entries here come from immuneACCESS through TCRdb and include only in-frame sequences with V and J called. Some clones fail to appear in such tables; in the studies checked, an unresolved V gene covers under half of the shortfall, and the cause of the remainder is unknown. V, J and clone size were drawn from that table, and D and trimming were deduced from the DNA. The sample contains roughly 24,000 clones, roughly nine tenths of them found a single time. Clones ranked in the top ten supply more than 0.95% of the sample.

CDR1 and CDR2 are drawn from the germline V gene (reference sequence): GTSNPN, SVGIG. The CDR3 has 14 amino acids, counting the end cysteine and phenylalanine. Only CDR3 DNA is held: 42 bases, read in frame from base 1. V and J are trimmed by 1 base and 4 bases, and the gene matches miss 5 bases of the junction. At diagnosis, peripheral blood, uninvolved tumor-adjacent lung and tumor were collected and stored as a combination of fresh-frozen and FFPE material. For TCR repertoire profiling, the blood samples were analyzed as peripheral blood mononuclear cells. Sequencing used peripheral blood, obtained before any cancer treatment. The clonotype was recovered from a woman between 40 and 69 years old with stage I lung adenocarcinoma. The chain uses TRBV30 and TRBJ2-7; the central 9 bases match TRBD2. The DNA sequence follows: TGTGCCTGGAGTGAAGAGCGGGGGGCTTACGAGCAGTACTTC. It encodes CAWSEERGAYEQYF.